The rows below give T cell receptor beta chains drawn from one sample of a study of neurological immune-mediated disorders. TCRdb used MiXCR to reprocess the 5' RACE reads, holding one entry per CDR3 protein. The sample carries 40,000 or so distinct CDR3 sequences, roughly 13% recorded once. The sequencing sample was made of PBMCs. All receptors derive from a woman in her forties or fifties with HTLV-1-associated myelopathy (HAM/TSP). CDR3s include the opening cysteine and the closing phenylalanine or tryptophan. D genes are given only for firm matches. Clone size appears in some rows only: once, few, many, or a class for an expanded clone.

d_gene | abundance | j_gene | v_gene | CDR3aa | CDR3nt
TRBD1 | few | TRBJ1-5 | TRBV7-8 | CASSRMDRGSNQPQHF | TGTGCCAGCAGCCGAATGGACAGGGGGAGCAATCAGCCCCAGCATTTT
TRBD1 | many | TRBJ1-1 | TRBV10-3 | CAISPGTANTEAFF | TGTGCCATCAGTCCAGGGACAGCGAACACTGAAGCTTTCTTT
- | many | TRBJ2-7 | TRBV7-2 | CASSFRVGGDEQYF | TGTGCCAGCAGCTTCAGGGTGGGAGGAGACGAGCAGTACTTC
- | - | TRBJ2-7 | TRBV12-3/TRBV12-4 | CASSPQDPGSLSTYERYF | TGTGCCAGCTCCCCCCAGGACCCGGGATCCCTAAGCACCTACGAGCGGTACTTC
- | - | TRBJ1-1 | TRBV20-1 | CSARAVRREDTEAFF | TGCAGTGCTAGAGCAGTCAGGAGAGAGGACACTGAAGCTTTCTTT
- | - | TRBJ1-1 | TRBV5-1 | CASSRRDYRSNEAFF | TGCGCCAGCAGCCGAAGGGACTATCGGAGCAATGAAGCTTTCTTT
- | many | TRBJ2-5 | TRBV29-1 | CSVVGAQTQYF | TGCAGCGTTGTTGGGGCTCAGACCCAGTACTTC
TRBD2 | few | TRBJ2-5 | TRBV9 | CASSPAGGPGETQYF | TGTGCCAGCAGCCCAGCGGGGGGGCCCGGGGAGACCCAGTACTTC
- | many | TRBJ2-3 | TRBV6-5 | CASSYSDPPRPRVDTQYF | TGTGCCAGCAGTTACTCGGACCCTCCCAGACCCCGGGTGGATACGCAGTATTTT
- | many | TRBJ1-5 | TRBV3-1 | CASSQGQAPGRPQHF | TGTGCCAGCAGCCAAGGACAGGCTCCCGGACGGCCCCAGCATTTT
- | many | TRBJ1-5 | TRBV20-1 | CSAPLRGSNQPQHF | TGCAGTGCCCCCCTCCGGGGGAGCAATCAGCCCCAGCATTTT
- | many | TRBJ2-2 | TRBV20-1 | CSAPAGQAGGELFF | TGCAGTGCTCCAGCCGGGCAGGCTGGCGGGGAGCTGTTTTTT
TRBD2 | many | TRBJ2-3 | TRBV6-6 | CASSYSSSGGSTDTQYF | TGTGCCAGCAGTTACTCGAGTAGCGGGGGATCCACAGATACGCAGTATTTT
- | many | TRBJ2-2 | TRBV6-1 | CASTQVKVGELFF | TGTGCCAGCACCCAAGTCAAAGTCGGGGAGCTGTTTTTT
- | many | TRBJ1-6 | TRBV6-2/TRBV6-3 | CASSYEFYNSPLHF | TGTGCCAGCAGTTACGAATTTTATAATTCACCCCTCCACTTT
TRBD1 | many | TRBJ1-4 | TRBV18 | CASSPRRLQGIATNEKLFF | TGTGCCAGCTCACCACGCAGACTACAGGGGATTGCAACTAATGAAAAACTGTTTTTT
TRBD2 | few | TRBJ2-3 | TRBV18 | CASSPALSITRGGPGDTQYF | TGTGCCAGCTCACCAGCCCTCTCCATCACGCGGGGGGGCCCGGGTGATACGCAGTATTTT
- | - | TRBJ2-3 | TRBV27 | CASSLSVGYEQYFGPGTDTQYF | -
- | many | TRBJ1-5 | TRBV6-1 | CASRKNRDSNQPQHF | TGTGCCAGCAGGAAAAATCGGGACAGCAATCAGCCCCAGCATTTT
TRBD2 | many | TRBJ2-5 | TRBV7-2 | CASSSQRGQETQYF | TGTGCCAGCAGCTCCCAGCGGGGTCAAGAGACCCAGTACTTC
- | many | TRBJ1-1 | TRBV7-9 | CASSVEAGSEEAFF | TGTGCCAGCAGCGTTGAGGCAGGGTCAGAAGAAGCTTTCTTT
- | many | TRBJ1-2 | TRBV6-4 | CASSDSVGEGGGYTF | TGTGCCAGCAGTGACAGCGTCGGGGAAGGAGGGGGCTACACCTTC
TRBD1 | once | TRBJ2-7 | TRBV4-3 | CASSQLTGEGYDQYF | TGCGCCAGCAGCCAATTGACAGGGGAAGGTTACGATCAGTACTTC
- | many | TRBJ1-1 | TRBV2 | CASSREADTEAFF | TGTGCCAGCAGCCGGGAGGCGGACACTGAAGCTTTCTTT
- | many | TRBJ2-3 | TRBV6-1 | CASSALNRAGTDTQYF | TGTGCCAGCAGTGCCCTTAACAGGGCAGGGACAGATACGCAGTATTTT
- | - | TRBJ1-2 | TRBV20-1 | CVTGTHYGYTF | TGCGTTACCGGGACACACTATGGCTACACCTTC
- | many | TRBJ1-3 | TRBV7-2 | CASSLLPETYTIYF | TGTGCCAGCAGCTTATTGCCGGAGACCTACACCATATATTTT
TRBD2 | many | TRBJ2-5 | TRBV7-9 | CASSRRLAGMGQETQYF | TGTGCCAGCAGCCGCAGACTAGCGGGGATGGGCCAAGAGACCCAGTACTTC
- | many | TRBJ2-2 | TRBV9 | CASSYSTRGGSNTGELFF | TGTGCCAGCAGCTATAGCACCAGGGGCGGTTCAAACACCGGGGAGCTGTTTTTT
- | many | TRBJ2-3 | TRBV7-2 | CASSPRAEDTQYF | TGTGCCAGCAGCCCCCGGGCGGAAGATACGCAGTATTTT
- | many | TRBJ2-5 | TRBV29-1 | CSGHKQDGETQYF | TGCAGCGGACACAAACAGGACGGAGAGACCCAGTACTTC
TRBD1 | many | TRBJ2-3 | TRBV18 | CASSPPMGGQGGTDTQYF | TGTGCCAGCTCACCACCAATGGGAGGACAGGGGGGCACAGATACGCAGTATTTT
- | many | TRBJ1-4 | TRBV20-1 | CSAILGDGNEKLFF | TGCAGTGCTATCCTGGGAGACGGCAATGAAAAACTGTTTTTT
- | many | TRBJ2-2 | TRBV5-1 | CASSLEGVLNTGELFF | TGCGCCAGCAGCTTGGAGGGGGTATTGAACACCGGGGAGCTGTTTTTT
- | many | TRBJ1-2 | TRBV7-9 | CASSWTEAGYTF | TGTGCCAGCAGCTGGACAGAAGCAGGCTACACCTTC
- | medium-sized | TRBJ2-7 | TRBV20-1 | CSASPSGYEQYF | TGCAGTGCTAGTCCAAGCGGGTACGAGCAGTACTTC
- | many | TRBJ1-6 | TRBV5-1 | CASSLRGQSNSPLHF | TGCGCCAGCAGCTTAAGAGGGCAAAGTAATTCACCCCTCCACTTT
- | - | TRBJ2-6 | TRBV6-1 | CASTPLPSGANGLTF | TGTGCCAGCACCCCGCTCCCCTCTGGAGCCAACGGCCTGACTTTC
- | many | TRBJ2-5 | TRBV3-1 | CASSQPTDTGETQYF | TGTGCCAGCAGCCAACCCACGGATACGGGGGAGACCCAGTACTTC
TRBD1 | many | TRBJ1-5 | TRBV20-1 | CSARPGTGAQGNQPQHF | TGCAGTGCTCGTCCCGGGACAGGGGCCCAAGGCAATCAGCCCCAGCATTTT
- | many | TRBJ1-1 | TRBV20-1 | CSARAPGGGTEAFF | TGCAGTGCTAGGGCTCCCGGTGGGGGCACTGAAGCTTTCTTT
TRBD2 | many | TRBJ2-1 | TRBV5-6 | CASSGLAGGSDEQFF | TGTGCCAGCAGCGGCTTAGCGGGGGGGTCTGATGAGCAGTTCTTC
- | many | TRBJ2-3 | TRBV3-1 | CASSQGTDTQYF | TGTGCCAGCAGCCAAGGGACAGATACGCAGTATTTT
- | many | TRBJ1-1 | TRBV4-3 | CASSQDSMGSAEAFF | TGCGCCAGCAGCCAAGATTCGATGGGTTCCGCTGAAGCTTTCTTT
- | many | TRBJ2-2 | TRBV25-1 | CASSESGNTGELFF | TGTGCCAGCAGTGAATCGGGCAACACCGGGGAGCTGTTTTTT
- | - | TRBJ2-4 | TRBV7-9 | CASSFYDGGAKNIQYF | TGTGCCAGCAGCTTCTACGACGGGGGTGCCAAAAACATTCAGTACTTC
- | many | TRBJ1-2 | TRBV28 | CASSLGGGAYGYTF | TGTGCCAGCAGTTTAGGTGGGGGGGCCTATGGCTACACCTTC
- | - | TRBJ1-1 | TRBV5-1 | CASSLDGHSNTEAFF | TGCGCCAGCAGCTTGGATGGGCACTCGAACACTGAAGCTTTCTTT
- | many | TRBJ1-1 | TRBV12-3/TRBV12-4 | CASTLQDTNTEAFF | TGTGCCAGCACCCTCCAGGACACGAACACTGAAGCTTTCTTT
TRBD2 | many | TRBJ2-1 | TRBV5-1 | CASSLVGTSGSYNEQFF | TGCGCCAGCAGCTTGGTAGGGACTAGCGGTTCATACAATGAGCAGTTCTTC
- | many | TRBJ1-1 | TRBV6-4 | CASSRDTGAEAFF | TGTGCCAGCAGTCGGGACACCGGCGCTGAAGCTTTCTTT
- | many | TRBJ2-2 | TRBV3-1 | CASSSWSGTGELFF | TGTGCCAGCAGTTCCTGGTCCGGCACCGGGGAGCTGTTTTTT
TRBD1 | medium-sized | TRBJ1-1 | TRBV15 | CATSRARWGQRRTEAFF | TGTGCCACCAGCAGAGCGCGGTGGGGACAGAGGAGGACTGAAGCTTTCTTT
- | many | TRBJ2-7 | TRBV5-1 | CASSPRDASYEQYF | TGCGCCAGCAGCCCCAGGGACGCCTCCTACGAGCAGTACTTC
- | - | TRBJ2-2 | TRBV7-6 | CASSFYICSARPGGRTGELFF | -
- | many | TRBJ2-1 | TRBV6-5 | CASTLRRGGYNEQFF | TGTGCCAGCACCCTCAGGAGGGGGGGGTACAATGAGCAGTTCTTC
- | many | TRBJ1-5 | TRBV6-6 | CASSYRTDGFVSNQPQHF | TGTGCCAGCAGTTACAGGACCGACGGTTTTGTAAGCAATCAGCCCCAGCATTTT